Below are 5 T cell receptor beta chains sequenced from a single sample in a study of blood T cell repertoires in COVID-19. The table came from immunoSEQ multiplex PCR; TCRdb's copy has only in-frame clones and leaves some out. The sample contains some 330,000 clones, approximately 92% of which appear only once. The sample was PBMCs or T cells enriched from blood (not recorded which). These receptors were taken from a woman aged 25 to 39 who had recovered from COVID-19.

The V and J genes are TRBV5-4 and TRBJ1-1; 9 nucleotides line up with TRBD1. The CDR3 contains 16 residues. With V trimmed by 4 bases and J by 4 bases, 11 bases remained unmatched. The germline V gene encodes CDR1 SGHNT and CDR2 YYREEE (reference sequence). The CDR3 sequence is CASSPLDRGWGTEAFF. The DNA of the CDR3 is TGTGCCAGCAGCCCCTTGGACAGGGGTTGGGGCACTGAAGCTTTCTTT.

J is TRBJ2-1 and V is TRBV23-1; the match to TRBD1 covers 10 bases. TRBV23-1 is reported as an ORF; its role is uncertain. This CDR3 is built from 16 residues. The V segment lost 3 bases and the J segment 4 bases; nucleotides outside the gene matches: 6. The DNA of the CDR3 is TGCGCCAGCAGTCACGGCCGGGACAGGGGTTACAATGAGCAGTTCTTC. As protein: CASSHGRDRGYNEQFF.

V usage is TRBV5-1 and J usage is TRBJ2-2; a weak D match, TRBD2 (6 bases). This CDR3 comprises 15 residues. Germline values: CDR1 SGHRS, CDR2 YFSETQ. With 4 bases removed from V and 6 bases from J, the gap between germline ends came to 16 bases. The CDR3 reads CASSAGPLESGELFF. Here the CDR3 DNA reads TGCGCCAGCAGCGCGGGACCACTGGAATCCGGGGAGCTGTTTTTT.

The chain has TRBV18 and TRBJ2-2; 9 bases match TRBD1. V lost 1 base to trimming and J lost 0 bases; unmatched junction nucleotides: 9. There are 19 residues in the CDR3. Germline CDR1 is KGHSH and CDR2 is LQKENI. CDR3 sequence: CASSPRWPGQGPNTGELFF. CDR3 bases: TGTGCCAGCTCACCACGGTGGCCGGGACAGGGCCCGAACACCGGGGAGCTGTTTTTT.

The chain carries TRBV4-1 and TRBJ2-3, with D possibly being TRBD2 (6 bases). The CDR3 length is 17 residues. The V gene's germline CDR1 is MGHRA and CDR2 YSYEKL. The germline V and J ends were trimmed by 2 bases and 1 base, with 16 bases remaining between them. The DNA of the CDR3 is TGCGCCAGCAGCCAAAACCTGGGACTGACGGGCACAGATACGCAGTATTTT. Amino acid sequence: CASSQNLGLTGTDTQYF.